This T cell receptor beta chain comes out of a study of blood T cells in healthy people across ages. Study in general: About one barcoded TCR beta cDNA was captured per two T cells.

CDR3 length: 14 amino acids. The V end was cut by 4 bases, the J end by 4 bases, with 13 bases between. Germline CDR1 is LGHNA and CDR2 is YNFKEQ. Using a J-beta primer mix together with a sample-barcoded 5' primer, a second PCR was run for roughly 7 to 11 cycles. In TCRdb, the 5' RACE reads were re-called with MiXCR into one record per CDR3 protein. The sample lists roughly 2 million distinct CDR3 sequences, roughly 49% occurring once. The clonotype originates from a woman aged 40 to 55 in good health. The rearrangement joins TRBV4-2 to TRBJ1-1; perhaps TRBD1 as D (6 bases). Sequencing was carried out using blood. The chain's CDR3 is CASSRTGLGTEAFF. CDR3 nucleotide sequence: TGTGCCAGCAGCCGCACAGGGTTGGGCACTGAAGCTTTCTTT.